This record concerns one TCR beta chain sequence. Per the germline V gene, CDR1 is SGHTA and CDR2 is FQGNSA. The V gene end was trimmed by 5 bases and the J gene end by 8 bases; junction bases not matched to a gene: 10. The CDR3 loop spans 16 amino acids. Only in-frame clones appear in the TCRdb table, and some are missing; sequencing was by immunoSEQ multiplex PCR. Of roughly 2.6 million clones in the sample, more than 80% are singletons; the top ten hold over 0.12%. This sample is drawn from a study of shared clonotypes between healthy human individuals. The V call is TRBV7-2, the J call TRBJ2-1, with 12 positions matching TRBD2. This TCR was recovered from a man aged 18 to 29 in good health. Sequencing was carried out using naive CD4+ T cells sorted from blood. Indicated subset: CD45RA+ positively selected. The CDR3 region has the DNA TGTGCCAGCAGCCCCCGACTAGCGGGAGATATCTATGAGCAGTTCTTC. Translating gives CASSPRLAGDIYEQFF.